This entry is about one TCR beta chain. A much larger clonotype is one base distant, so this may be a read error. A constant-region primer primed TCR beta cDNA synthesis from 500 to 550 ng of total RNA. Three nested multiplex PCR rounds, a slightly modified ARM-PCR, produced the libraries for TCR beta. TRBV1-TRBV30 forward primers paired with a C-beta reverse primer drove the first two PCR rounds, about 10 cycles each. TCRdb passed the multiplex PCR reads through MiXCR, listing each CDR3 protein once. The repertoire holds roughly 180,000 distinct CDR3 sequences, with 50% to 75% as singletons. This specimen belongs to a study of tumor-infiltrating lymphocytes in primary liver carcinoma. Study information: Male and female patients aged 30 to 69 years made up the cohort.

Blood RNA originated from unsorted whole blood, with germline DNA additionally extracted. Peripheral blood, approximately 4.4 milliliters, was collected prior to surgery. The CDR3 extends over 15 amino acids. CDR1 and CDR2 from the germline V gene are SQVTM and ANQGSEA. Trimming shortened V by 7 bases and J by 0 bases, and 16 bases separated the two germline ends. The clonotype comes from a man aged 35-49 years with primary liver carcinoma and hepatitis B virus infection. The sample taken for sequencing was peripheral blood. The rearrangement uses TRBV29-1 and TRBJ2-1, with D perhaps TRBD2 (6 bases). CDR3 DNA sequence: TGCAGCGGTGTATCGGGACTCTCCTCCTACAATGAGCAGTTCTTC. It yields the protein CSGVSGLSSYNEQFF.